This entry describes one T cell receptor (beta chain). The data were taken from a study of blood T cell repertoires in COVID-19. In terms of age and location, participants ranged from roughly 18 to 95 years and lived in approximately 26 US areas. Donors of Cohort 3 who recovered were those that had two negative PCRs, clearance, or symptom resolution. Under the authors' procedure: Estimates of nucleated cell counts were drawn from the amplification of reference gene primers. Profiling relied on immunoSEQ multiplex PCR, and the TCRdb table lists in-frame clones only, not all of them. V, J and clone size were drawn from that table, and D and trimming were deduced from the DNA. The data show 200,000 to 250,000 clones, about nine tenths seen once. V shed 9 bases, J shed 7 bases, and the junction held 9 bases outside the gene matches. The CDR3 is 13 amino acids. Germline V CDR1 and CDR2: MNHEY, SVGAGI.

Sequenced: PBMCs or T cells enriched from blood (not recorded which). The receptor was isolated from a woman aged 30 to 39 who had recovered from COVID-19. J is TRBJ2-7 and V is TRBV6-5, with TRBD1 matching 10 bases. The CDR3, as DNA: TGTGCCAGTACGGACAGGGGGTCGGGGGAGCAGTACTTC. Protein product: CASTDRGSGEQYF.